This TCR beta chain originates from a study of shared clonotypes between healthy human individuals (dated by TCRdb to between 2020 and 2021). About the investigation overall: Three men and a couple of women, aged 18 to 49 years, made up the cohort. Each donor's leukapheresis produced roughly between roughly 0.94 and 9.5 billion PBMCs. For each donor, CD4 naive and CD4 memory were each run on three plates, CD8 naive on two plates, and CD8 memory on one plate. Libraries were prepared and TCR repertoires were sequenced by different laboratories using diverse techniques, in order to increase sequencing depth and limit assay-specific biases. To estimate repertoire size and how much clonotypes are shared between individuals, the study performed deep sequencing of blood TCR repertoires from five healthy adults. Beyond this particular receptor, the publication reports: Even with the large sequencing depth, rarefaction of the sorted-subset datasets indicated that sequencing was incomplete. Across a few donors, around 5% of naive CD4, roughly 3.5% of naive CD8, about 2.3% of memory CD4, and under 0.45% of memory CD8 clonotypes were shared. Naive subsets generally had larger estimated clonotype richness than memory subsets did. Pairwise subsampling indicated that sequencing depth was expected to affect the degree of clonotype sharing among donors. Compared with non-shared clonotypes, the clonotypes found in all four sorted-subset donors had higher generation probabilities. Sampling was restricted to blood, and TCR repertoires in tissue are likely to differ from TCR repertoires in blood. The genetic and exposure-history diversity represented was limited by the small number of donors.

V is cut back by 1 base and J by 6 bases, with 13 bases in the junction unmatched. From the cysteine through the phenylalanine, the CDR3 covers 18 amino acids. Of the read, only the CDR3 DNA is kept; its 54 bases are in frame from base 1. CDR1 and CDR2 were assigned from the germline V gene as SGHRS and YFSETQ. Donors were healthy HIV-negative adults with no recently reported acute infections or vaccinations. All donors were Caucasian adults living in Nashville, Tennessee, USA. CD4+ T cells were enriched by magnetic negative selection; naive cells were then positively selected on CD45RA, and the negative fraction formed the memory subset. After blood collection by leukapheresis, PBMCs were isolated using Ficoll-Histopaque density gradient centrifugation and then cryopreserved in the vapor phase of liquid nitrogen. Analytical flow cytometry was used to check the purity and quantity of each magnetically sorted T cell population. From each sorted fraction, genomic DNA was isolated and quantified by UV absorbance on a Nanodrop 2000c.

Using the deep immunoSEQ assay, multiplex PCR amplified TCR CDR3 regions from genomic DNA. Extracted genomic DNA from each cell subset was spread evenly across all wells of several immunoSEQ 96-well plates, with each plate serving as a replicate. For sorted subsets, approximately 210 ng genomic DNA, equal to about 30,000 T cell genomes, was loaded into each replicate PCR. Purified libraries were quantified with a Qubit 3.0 fluorometer, sized on a Bioanalyzer 2100, and re-quantified with the KAPA Library Quantification kit. A separate single-read 150-cycle Illumina NextSeq 550 flow cell was used to sequence each immunoSEQ 96-well plate. Under the source paper's analysis protocol: The immunoSEQ output contained only junctional sequences without quality scores, so filtering could not match that applied to full-length reads. To assign V/J genes and CDR3, sequences were annotated using PyIR, a Python wrapper for IgBLAST v1.9, with IMGT germline references. Reads were filtered out if the reads had weak V/J assignments (E-value above 1e-6), no CDR3, stop codons, out-of-frame junctions, or ambiguous translated residues. V3J clonotypes were defined as sequences sharing the same inferred V gene, J gene, and CDR3 amino acid sequence. To compute the percentage overlap between repertoires, the number of shared unique clonotypes was divided by the size of the smaller repertoire. Repertoire richness was assessed with RTK rarefaction, the Chao1 estimator, and Recon v2.1 estimates of unobserved clonotypes. For all TCRbeta clonotypes obtained by the gDNA method from several donors, generation probabilities were computed with OLGA. Drawn from immuneACCESS, this table holds only the in-frame rearrangements with V and J called that TCRdb kept. Clones are partly lost; checked studies trace under half to an unresolved V gene and leave the rest unexplained. That table gives V, J and clone size, and the DNA gave D and trimming. This sample lists fewer than 3 million clones; just under 95% were detected once. The ten largest make up about 0.41% of the sample.

As for this clone: The target of this receptor is not known. No base qualities exist here, and no much larger clone lies one base off it.

The chain is made from TRBV5-1 and TRBJ2-7, and 13 bases in between align with TRBD2. Sequenced: naive CD4+ T cells from PBMCs. In light of the paper, this sample's cell subset or site label describes: CD45RA+ positively selected. This clonotype originated in a man between 18 and 35 years old in good health. Some clones in this sample may be carry-over from other donors' samples. The CDR3 here reads CASSLLGLAGSGDLEQYF. The sequence in DNA is TGCGCCAGCAGCTTGCTGGGACTAGCGGGATCCGGGGATCTCGAGCAGTACTTC.